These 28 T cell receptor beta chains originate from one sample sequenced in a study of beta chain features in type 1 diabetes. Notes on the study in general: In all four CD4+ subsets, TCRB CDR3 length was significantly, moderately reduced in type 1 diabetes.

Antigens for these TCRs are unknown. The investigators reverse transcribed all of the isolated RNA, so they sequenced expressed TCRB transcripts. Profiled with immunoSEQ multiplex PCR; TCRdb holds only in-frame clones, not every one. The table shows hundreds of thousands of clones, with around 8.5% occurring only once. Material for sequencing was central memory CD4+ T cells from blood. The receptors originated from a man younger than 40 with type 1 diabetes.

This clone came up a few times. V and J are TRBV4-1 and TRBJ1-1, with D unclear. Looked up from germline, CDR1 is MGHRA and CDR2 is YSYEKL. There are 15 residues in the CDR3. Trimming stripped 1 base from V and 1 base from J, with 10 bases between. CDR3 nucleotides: TGCGCCAGCAGCCAAGGGTTACTTCCGAACACTGAAGCTTTCTTT. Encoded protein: CASSQGLLPNTEAFF.

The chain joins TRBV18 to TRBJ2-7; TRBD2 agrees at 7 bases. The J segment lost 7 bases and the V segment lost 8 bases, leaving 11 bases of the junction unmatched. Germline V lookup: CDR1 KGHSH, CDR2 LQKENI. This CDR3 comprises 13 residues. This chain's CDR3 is CASAIEGRAEQYF. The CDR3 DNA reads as TGTGCCAGCGCGATAGAGGGGAGGGCTGAGCAGTACTTC. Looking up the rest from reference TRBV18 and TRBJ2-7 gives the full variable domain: NAGVMQNPRHLVRRRGQEARLRCSPMKGHSHVYWYRQLPEEGLKFMVYLQKENIIDESGMPKERFSAEFPKEGPSILRIQQVVRGDSAAYFCASAIEGRAEQYFGPGTRLTVT.

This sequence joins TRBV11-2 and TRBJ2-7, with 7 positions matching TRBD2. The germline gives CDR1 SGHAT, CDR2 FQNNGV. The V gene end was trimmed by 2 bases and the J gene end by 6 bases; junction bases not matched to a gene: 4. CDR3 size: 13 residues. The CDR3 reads CASSLTRGGEQYF. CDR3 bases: TGTGCCAGCAGCTTAACCCGCGGGGGCGAGCAGTACTTC.

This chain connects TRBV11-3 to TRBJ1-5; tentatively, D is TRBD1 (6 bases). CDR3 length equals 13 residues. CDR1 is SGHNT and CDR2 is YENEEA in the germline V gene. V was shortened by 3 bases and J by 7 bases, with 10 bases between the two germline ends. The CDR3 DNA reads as TGTGCCAGCAGCTTCGGGGGCCGGCAGCCCCAGCATTTT. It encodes CASSFGGRQPQHF.

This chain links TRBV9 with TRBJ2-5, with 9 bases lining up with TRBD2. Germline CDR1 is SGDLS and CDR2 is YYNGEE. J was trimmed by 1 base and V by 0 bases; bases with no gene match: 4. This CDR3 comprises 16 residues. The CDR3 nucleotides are TGTGCCAGCAGCGTAGGGGTAGCGGGGGCCCAAGAGACCCAGTACTTC. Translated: CASSVGVAGAQETQYF.

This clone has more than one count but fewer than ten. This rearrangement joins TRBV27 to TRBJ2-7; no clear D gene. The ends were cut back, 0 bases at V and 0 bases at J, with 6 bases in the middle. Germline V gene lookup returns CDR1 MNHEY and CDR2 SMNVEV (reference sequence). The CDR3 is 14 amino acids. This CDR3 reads CASSLSRNSYEQYF. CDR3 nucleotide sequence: TGTGCCAGCAGTTTATCTCGCAACTCCTACGAGCAGTACTTC.

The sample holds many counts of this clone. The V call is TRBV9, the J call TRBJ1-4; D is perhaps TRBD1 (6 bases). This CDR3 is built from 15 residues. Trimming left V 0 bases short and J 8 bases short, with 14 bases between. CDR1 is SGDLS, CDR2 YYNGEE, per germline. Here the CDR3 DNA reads TGTGCCAGCAGCGTAGGGACAGTAAAAAGCGAAAAACTGTTTTTT. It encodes CASSVGTVKSEKLFF.

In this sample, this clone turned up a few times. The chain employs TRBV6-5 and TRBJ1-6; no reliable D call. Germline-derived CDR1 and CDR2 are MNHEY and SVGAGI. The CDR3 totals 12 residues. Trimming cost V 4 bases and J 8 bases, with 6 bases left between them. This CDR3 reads CASSLGDSPLHF. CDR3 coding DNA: TGTGCCAGCAGTTTAGGAGATTCACCCCTCCACTTT.

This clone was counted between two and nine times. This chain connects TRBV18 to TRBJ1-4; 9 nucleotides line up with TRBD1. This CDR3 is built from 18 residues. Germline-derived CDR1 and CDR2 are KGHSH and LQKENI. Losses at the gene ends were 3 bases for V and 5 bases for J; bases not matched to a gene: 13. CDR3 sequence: CASSPSTGGAGQNEKLFF. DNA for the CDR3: TGTGCCAGCTCACCTTCCACAGGGGGCGCGGGACAGAATGAAAAACTGTTTTTT.

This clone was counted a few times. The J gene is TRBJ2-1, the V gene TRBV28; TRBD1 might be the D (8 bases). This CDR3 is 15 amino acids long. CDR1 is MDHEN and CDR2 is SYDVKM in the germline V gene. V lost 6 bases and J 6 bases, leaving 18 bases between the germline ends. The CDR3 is CASSGDRGGANEQFF. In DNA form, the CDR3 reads TGTGCCAGCAGCGGTGACAGGGGAGGGGCCAATGAGCAGTTCTTC.

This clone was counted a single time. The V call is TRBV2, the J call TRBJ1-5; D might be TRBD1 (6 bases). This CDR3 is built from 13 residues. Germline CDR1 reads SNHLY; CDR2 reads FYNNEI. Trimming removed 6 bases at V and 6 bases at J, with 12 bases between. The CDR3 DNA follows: TGTGCCAGCAGGACAGGCTATTTTCAGCCCCAGCATTTT. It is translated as CASRTGYFQPQHF.

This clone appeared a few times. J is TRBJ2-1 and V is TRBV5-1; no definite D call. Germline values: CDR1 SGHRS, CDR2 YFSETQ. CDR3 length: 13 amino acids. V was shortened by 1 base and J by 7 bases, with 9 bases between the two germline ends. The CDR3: CASSLSPTNEQFF. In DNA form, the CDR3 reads TGCGCCAGCAGCTTGTCCCCTACGAATGAGCAGTTCTTC.

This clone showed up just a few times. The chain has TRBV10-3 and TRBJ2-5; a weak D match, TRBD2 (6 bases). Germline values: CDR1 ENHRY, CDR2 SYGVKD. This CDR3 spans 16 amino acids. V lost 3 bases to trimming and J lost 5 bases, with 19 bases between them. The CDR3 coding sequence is TGTGCCATCAGTGACGGCGGGGTAAGAGCTCTCGAGACCCAGTACTTC. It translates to CAISDGGVRALETQYF.

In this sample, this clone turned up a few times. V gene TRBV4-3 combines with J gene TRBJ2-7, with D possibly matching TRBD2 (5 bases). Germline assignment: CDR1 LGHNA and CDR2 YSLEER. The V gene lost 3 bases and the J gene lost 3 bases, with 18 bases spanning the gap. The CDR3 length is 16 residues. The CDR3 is CASSHVGRVKGYEQYF. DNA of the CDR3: TGCGCCAGCAGCCATGTCGGGCGGGTAAAGGGCTACGAGCAGTACTTC.

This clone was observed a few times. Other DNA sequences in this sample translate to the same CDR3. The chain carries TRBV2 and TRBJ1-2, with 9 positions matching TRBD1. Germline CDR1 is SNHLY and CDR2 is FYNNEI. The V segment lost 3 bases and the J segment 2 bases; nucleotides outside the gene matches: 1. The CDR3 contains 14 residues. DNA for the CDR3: TGTGCCAGCAGTGAGGGGACAGGGAACTATGGCTACACCTTC. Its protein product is CASSEGTGNYGYTF.

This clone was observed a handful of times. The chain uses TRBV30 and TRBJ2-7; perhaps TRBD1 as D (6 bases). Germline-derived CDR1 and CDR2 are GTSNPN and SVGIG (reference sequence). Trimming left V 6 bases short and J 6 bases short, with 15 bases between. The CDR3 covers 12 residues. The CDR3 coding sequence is TGTGCCTGCCGGGCCCAGGACAGCGAGCAGTACTTC. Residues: CACRAQDSEQYF. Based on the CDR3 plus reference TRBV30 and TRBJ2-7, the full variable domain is SQTIHQWPATLVQPVGSPLSLECTVEGTSNPNLYWYRQAAGRGLQLLFYSVGIGQISSEVPQNLSASRPQDRQFILSSKKLLLSDSGFYLCACRAQDSEQYFGPGTRLTVT.

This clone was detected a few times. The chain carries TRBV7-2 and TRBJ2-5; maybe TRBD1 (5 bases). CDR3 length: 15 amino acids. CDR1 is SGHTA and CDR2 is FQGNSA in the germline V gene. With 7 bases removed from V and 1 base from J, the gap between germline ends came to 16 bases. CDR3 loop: CASIQGLYSQETQYF. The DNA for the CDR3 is TGTGCCAGCATTCAGGGCCTCTATTCCCAAGAGACCCAGTACTTC. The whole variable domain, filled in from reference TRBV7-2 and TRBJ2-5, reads GAGVSQSPSNKVTEKGKDVELRCDPISGHTALYWYRQSLGQGLEFLIYFQGNSAPDKSGLPSDRFSAERTGGSVSTLTIQRTQQEDSAVYLCASIQGLYSQETQYFGPGTRLLVL.

As DNA, the CDR3 is TGTGCCAGCAGCTTAAGAACAGAAAACACTGAAGCTTTCTTT. Its translation is CASSLRTENTEAFF. This chain joins TRBV7-9 and TRBJ1-1; D ambiguous. The CDR3 is 14 amino acids. V gave up 2 bases and J gave up 2 bases, with 9 bases separating them. Germline V gene lookup returns CDR1 SEHNR and CDR2 FQNEAQ (reference sequence).

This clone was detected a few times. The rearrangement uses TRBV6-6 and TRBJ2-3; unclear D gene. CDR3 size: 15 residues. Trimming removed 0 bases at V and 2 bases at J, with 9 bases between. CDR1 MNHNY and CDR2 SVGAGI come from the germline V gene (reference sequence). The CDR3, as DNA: TGTGCCAGCAGTTACTCGCCAGGATACACAGATACGCAGTATTTT. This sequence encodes CASSYSPGYTDTQYF.

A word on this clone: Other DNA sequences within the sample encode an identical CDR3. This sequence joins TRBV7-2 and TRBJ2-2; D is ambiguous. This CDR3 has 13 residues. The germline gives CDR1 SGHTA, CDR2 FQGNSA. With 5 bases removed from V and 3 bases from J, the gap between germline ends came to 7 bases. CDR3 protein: CASSPIDTGELFF. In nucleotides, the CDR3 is TGTGCCAGCAGCCCCATAGACACCGGGGAGCTGTTTTTT.

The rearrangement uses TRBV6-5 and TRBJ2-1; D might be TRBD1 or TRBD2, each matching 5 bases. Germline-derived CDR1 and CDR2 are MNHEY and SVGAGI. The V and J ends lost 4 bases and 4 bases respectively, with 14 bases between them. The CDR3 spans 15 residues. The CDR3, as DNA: TGTGCCAGCAGTTCGCCAGGGAGCGTTTACAATGAGCAGTTCTTC. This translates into CASSSPGSVYNEQFF.

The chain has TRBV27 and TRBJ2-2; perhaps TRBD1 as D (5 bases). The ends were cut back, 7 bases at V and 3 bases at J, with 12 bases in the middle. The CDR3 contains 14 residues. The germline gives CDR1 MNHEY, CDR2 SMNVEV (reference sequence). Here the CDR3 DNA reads TGTGCCAGCAATGTGGAAGGGGACACCGGGGAGCTGTTTTTT. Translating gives CASNVEGDTGELFF.

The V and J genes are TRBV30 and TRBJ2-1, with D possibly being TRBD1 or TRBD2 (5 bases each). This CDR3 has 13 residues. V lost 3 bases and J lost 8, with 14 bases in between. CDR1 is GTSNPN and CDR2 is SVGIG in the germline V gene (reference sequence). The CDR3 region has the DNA TGTGCCTGGAGCAGGGTTAGAGGGGATGAGCAGTTCTTC. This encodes CAWSRVRGDEQFF.

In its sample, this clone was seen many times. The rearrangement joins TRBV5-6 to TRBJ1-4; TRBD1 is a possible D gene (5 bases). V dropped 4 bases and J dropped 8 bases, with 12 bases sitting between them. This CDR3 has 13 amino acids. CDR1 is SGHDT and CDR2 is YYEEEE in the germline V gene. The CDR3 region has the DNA TGTGCCAGCAGCCATGACAGAAACGAAAAACTGTTTTTT. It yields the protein CASSHDRNEKLFF.

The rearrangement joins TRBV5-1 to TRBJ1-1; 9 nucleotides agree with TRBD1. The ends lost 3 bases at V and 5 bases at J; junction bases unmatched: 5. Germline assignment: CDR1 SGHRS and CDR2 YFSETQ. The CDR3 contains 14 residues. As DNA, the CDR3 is TGCGCCAGCAGCTCAGAGACAGGGGGGACTGAAGCTTTCTTT. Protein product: CASSSETGGTEAFF.

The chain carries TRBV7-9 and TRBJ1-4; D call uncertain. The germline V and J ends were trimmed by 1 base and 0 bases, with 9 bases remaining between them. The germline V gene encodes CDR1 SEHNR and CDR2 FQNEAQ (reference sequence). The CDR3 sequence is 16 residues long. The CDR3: CASSLVVAATNEKLFF. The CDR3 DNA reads TGTGCCAGCAGCTTAGTCGTGGCTGCAACTAATGAAAAACTGTTTTTT.

The CDR3 is CASSRGSVETQYF. The CDR3, as DNA: TGCGCCAGCAGCAGGGGTAGCGTAGAGACCCAGTACTTC. This chain links TRBV5-1 with TRBJ2-5; D may be TRBD1 or TRBD2 (5 bases each). Trimming cost V 4 bases and J 4 bases, with 11 bases left between them. The CDR3 length is 13 residues. The germline V gene encodes CDR1 SGHRS and CDR2 YFSETQ.

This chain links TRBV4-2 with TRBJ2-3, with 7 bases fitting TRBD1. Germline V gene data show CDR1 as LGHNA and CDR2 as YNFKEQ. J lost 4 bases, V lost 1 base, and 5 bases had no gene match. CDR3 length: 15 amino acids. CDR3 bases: TGTGCCAGCAGCCAAGGGCAGGGGGTCGCAGATACGCAGTATTTT. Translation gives CASSQGQGVADTQYF.